These 5 T cell receptor beta chains were sequenced from one sample in a study of T cell changes during pregnancy in multiple sclerosis. The repertoire was sequenced with immunoSEQ multiplex PCR; TCRdb's copy has only in-frame clones and lacks some. The sample comprises approximately 84,000 clones, 94% of which are singletons, and 2.5% rests with the top ten. The source material was peripheral blood, sampled in the third trimester of pregnancy. These receptors all stem from a female donor with multiple sclerosis, enrolled in a pregnancy study.

The chain uses TRBV10-3 and TRBJ1-4; D gene uncertain. This CDR3 has 13 amino acids. V lost 3 bases and J lost 5, with 7 bases in between. Germline loops: CDR1 ENHRY, CDR2 SYGVKD. The CDR3 reads CAISDGPNEKLFF. The CDR3 DNA reads as TGTGCCATCAGTGATGGGCCGAATGAAAAACTGTTTTTT.

This chain links TRBV30 with TRBJ2-5; D is ambiguous. The CDR3 has 13 amino acids. The germline V and J ends were trimmed by 0 bases and 2 bases, with 7 bases remaining between them. In germline, CDR1 is GTSNPN, CDR2 SVGIG (reference sequence). The CDR3 sequence: CAWSVDSQETQYF. The CDR3 bases are TGTGCCTGGAGTGTAGACTCACAAGAGACCCAGTACTTC.

The V and J genes are TRBV5-5 and TRBJ2-3; 9 nucleotides agree with TRBD1. Germline values: CDR1 SGHKS, CDR2 YYEKEE (reference sequence). V trimming: 3 bases; J trimming: 5 bases; junction bases outside the gene matches: 10. This CDR3 spans 16 amino acids. CDR3 DNA: TGTGCCAGCAGCTCAACCGGGACAGGGTTGGGAGATACGCAGTATTTT. Its translation is CASSSTGTGLGDTQYF.

J is TRBJ1-2 and V is TRBV5-1; D ambiguous. Trimming cost V 3 bases and J 5 bases, with 11 bases left between them. The CDR3 contains 13 residues. From germline, CDR1 is SGHRS and CDR2 YFSETQ. In DNA form, the CDR3 reads TGCGCCAGCAGCTCCGCCGACGGGTATGGCTACACCTTC. Translation: CASSSADGYGYTF.

The chain uses TRBV29-1 and TRBJ1-2, with D tentatively TRBD1 (6 bases). The CDR3 runs to 13 residues. V gave up 8 bases and J gave up 3 bases, with 16 bases separating them. Germline loops: CDR1 SQVTM, CDR2 ANQGSEA. CDR3 sequence reads: CSTLAGGDYGYTF. CDR3 nucleotides: TGCAGCACTCTGGCGGGGGGCGACTATGGCTACACCTTC.